A single sample gave rise to the 15 T cell receptor beta chains below, sequenced in a study of blood T cell repertoires in COVID-19. Data came from immunoSEQ multiplex PCR; TCRdb stores just in-frame clones and leaves some out. Of about 400,000 clones in the sample, around nine tenths were seen once. Sequencing was carried out using PBMCs or T cells enriched from blood (not recorded which). These receptor sequences come from a woman in her 30s who had recovered from COVID-19.

In its sample, this clone was seen once. The gene calls are TRBV18 and TRBJ2-5, with 14 bases lining up with TRBD2. V lost 5 bases and J lost 3; bases outside the gene matches: 8. Per germline, CDR1 KGHSH and CDR2 LQKENI. The CDR3 runs 17 residues. This chain's CDR3 is CASSATSGRVSEETQYF. In DNA, the CDR3 is TGTGCCAGCTCAGCGACTAGCGGGAGGGTATCAGAAGAGACCCAGTACTTC.

The chain links TRBV6-1 to TRBJ2-7, with 8 bases that match TRBD1. CDR3 length equals 15 residues. CDR1 is MNHNS, CDR2 SASEGT, per germline. V lost 1 base and J lost 2; bases outside the gene matches: 4. DNA of the CDR3: TGTGCCAGCAGTGAAGAAGAACAGGGGGCCTACGAGCAGTACTTC. It encodes CASSEEEQGAYEQYF.

The chain couples TRBV5-1 to TRBJ1-4; TRBD1 matches 9 bases. Germline CDR1 and CDR2: SGHRS and YFSETQ. The CDR3 consists of 14 residues. V lost 4 bases and J lost 8; bases outside the gene matches: 6. This CDR3 is CASSMGQGNEKLFF. Here the CDR3 DNA reads TGCGCCAGCAGCATGGGACAGGGAAACGAAAAACTGTTTTTT.

This chain joins TRBV25-1 and TRBJ1-6; 7 nucleotides line up with TRBD1. The V segment lost 6 bases and the J segment 7 bases; nucleotides outside the gene matches: 6. From germline, CDR1 is MGHDK and CDR2 SYGVNS. The CDR3 loop spans 14 amino acids. CDR3 residues: CASRRDSKNSPLHF. The CDR3 DNA reads TGTGCCAGCAGGAGGGACAGCAAAAATTCACCCCTCCACTTT.

The rearrangement uses TRBV6-5 and TRBJ1-2; D unresolved. V was pared by 0 bases and J by 6 bases, with 14 bases between. This CDR3 is 15 amino acids long. The germline V gene encodes CDR1 MNHEY and CDR2 SVGAGI. The CDR3 DNA sequence: TGTGCCAGCAGTTACTCGATATATGGAGGACATGGCTACACCTTC. Translated: CASSYSIYGGHGYTF.

V is TRBV7-9 and J is TRBJ2-7, with D perhaps matching TRBD1 (5 bases). Trimming cost V 0 bases and J 0 bases, with 12 bases left between them. Germline CDR1 SEHNR, CDR2 FQNEAQ (reference sequence). The CDR3 has 16 residues. CDR3 sequence (DNA): TGTGCCAGCAGCTTAGCGGGGTCAGGGCCCTCCTACGAGCAGTACTTC. The encoded protein is CASSLAGSGPSYEQYF.

The chain recombines TRBV27 with TRBJ2-2; 7 bases are a match to TRBD1. V gave up 5 bases and J gave up 6 bases; unmatched junction bases: 9. The CDR3 covers 15 residues. Germline CDR1 is MNHEY and CDR2 is SMNVEV (reference sequence). CDR3 loop: CASSPTDRKAGELFF. The CDR3, as DNA: TGTGCCAGCAGTCCTACGGACAGGAAGGCCGGGGAGCTGTTTTTT.

The chain joins TRBV13 to TRBJ1-1; D not certain. This CDR3 contains 13 residues. Germline assignment: CDR1 PRHDT and CDR2 FYEKMQ (reference sequence). The V and J ends lost 2 bases and 1 base respectively, with 5 bases between them. CDR3 in DNA: TGTGCCAGCAGCTTACCAGGGAACACTGAAGCTTTCTTT. It is translated as CASSLPGNTEAFF.

This chain links TRBV3-1 (or the pseudogene TRBV3-2) with TRBJ1-6; the D gene is possibly TRBD1 (5 bases). V lost 4 bases and J lost 9, with 16 bases in between. CDR1 and CDR2 from the germline V gene are LGHDT and YNNKEL (reference sequence). This CDR3 comprises 15 residues. CDR3 sequence reads: CASSPGGGRSSPLHF. CDR3 DNA sequence: TGTGCCAGCAGCCCAGGCGGGGGGAGGTCTTCACCCCTCCACTTT.

The genes are TRBV30 and TRBJ1-2, with D maybe TRBD1 (6 bases). This CDR3 has 14 residues. Germline V gene data show CDR1 as GTSNPN and CDR2 as SVGIG (reference sequence). V lost 2 bases to trimming and J lost 4 bases, with 14 bases between them. The CDR3 coding sequence is TGTGCCTGGAGTCGAAAAGGGACAAGCTATGGCTACACCTTC. Its protein product is CAWSRKGTSYGYTF.

This chain connects TRBV5-8 to TRBJ1-5; no firm D call. Germline V gives CDR1 SGHTS, CDR2 YDEGEE. This CDR3 spans 14 amino acids. V lost 6 bases to trimming and J lost 5 bases, with 15 bases between them. The CDR3: CASTTRGGHQPQHF. The CDR3 region has the DNA TGTGCCAGCACCACCCGAGGCGGCCATCAGCCCCAGCATTTT.

This clone was picked up a small number of times. CDR3 in DNA: TGTGCCAGCTCACCGGACAGGGGGCTGAACAATGAGCAGTTCTTC. Amino acids: CASSPDRGLNNEQFF. The rearrangement links TRBV18 to TRBJ2-1; 11 bases are a match to TRBD1. The CDR3 is 15 amino acids. The V segment lost 3 bases and the J segment 5 bases; nucleotides outside the gene matches: 3. CDR1 and CDR2 from the germline V gene are KGHSH and LQKENI.

This sequence joins TRBV4-1 and TRBJ1-2; a weak D match, TRBD1 (5 bases). V dropped 5 bases and J dropped 2 bases, with 12 bases sitting between them. Germline assignment: CDR1 MGHRA and CDR2 YSYEKL. The CDR3 covers 14 residues. CDR3 bases: TGCGCCAGCAGCGGGCAGGGTGGGAACTATGGCTACACCTTC. Translating it yields CASSGQGGNYGYTF.

This clone was recorded only once. The junction does not match germline at one end; this may be a read error. The chain employs TRBV6-6 and TRBJ1-4, with D unclear. The V gene's germline CDR1 is MNHNY and CDR2 SVGAGI (reference sequence). This CDR3 region has 13 residues. This chain's CDR3 is CASSYSSRDRHNF. The CDR3 DNA follows: TGTGCCAGCAGTTACTCGTCCCGCGACCGACACAATTTT.

CDR3 bases: TGTGCCAGCAGCCCACAGAACACTGAAGCTTTCTTT. The encoded protein is CASSPQNTEAFF. The chain employs TRBV7-9 and TRBJ1-1; D unclear. This CDR3 spans 12 amino acids. CDR1 is SEHNR, CDR2 FQNEAQ, per germline (reference sequence). Trimming cost V 5 bases and J 1 base, with 5 bases left between them.